This TCR beta chain appears in the sequencing data of a study of T cells of healthy individuals. This CDR3 comprises 14 residues. CDR1 is LNHNV and CDR2 is YYDKDF in the germline V gene (reference sequence). V lost 0 bases, J lost 6 bases, and 9 bases lay in between. Only a few counts were recorded for this clonotype. TCRdb ran MiXCR on the 5' RACE reads and lists one entry per CDR3 protein. The table records about 82,000 distinct CDR3 sequences, approximately 4.8% of them present only once. The source of this sequence is a female donor in good health. The J gene is TRBJ2-1, the V gene TRBV15; D is unresolved. Here the CDR3 reads CATSREVTRNEQFF. CDR3 DNA sequence: TGTGCCACCAGCAGAGAGGTCACCCGCAATGAGCAGTTCTTC.